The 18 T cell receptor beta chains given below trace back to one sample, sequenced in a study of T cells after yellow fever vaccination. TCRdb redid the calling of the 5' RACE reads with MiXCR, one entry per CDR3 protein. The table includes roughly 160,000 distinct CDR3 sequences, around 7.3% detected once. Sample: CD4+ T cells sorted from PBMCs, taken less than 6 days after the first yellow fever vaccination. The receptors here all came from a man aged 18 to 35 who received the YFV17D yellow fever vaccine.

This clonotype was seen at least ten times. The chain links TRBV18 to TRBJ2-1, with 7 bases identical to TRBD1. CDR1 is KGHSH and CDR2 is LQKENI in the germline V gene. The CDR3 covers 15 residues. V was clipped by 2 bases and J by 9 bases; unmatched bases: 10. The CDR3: CASSPFGTEHSEQFF. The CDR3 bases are TGTGCCAGCTCACCATTCGGGACAGAGCATAGTGAGCAGTTCTTC.

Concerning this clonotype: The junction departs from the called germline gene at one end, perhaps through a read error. CDR3 loop: CACSPGTWGAFSGYTF. CDR3 nucleotide sequence: TGTGCCTGCAGTCCGGGCACCTGGGGGGCGTTCTCTGGCTACACCTTC. The chain is built from TRBV27 and TRBJ1-2; D is possibly TRBD1 (6 bases). Germline V gene lookup returns CDR1 MNHEY and CDR2 SMNVEV (reference sequence). This CDR3 contains 16 residues.

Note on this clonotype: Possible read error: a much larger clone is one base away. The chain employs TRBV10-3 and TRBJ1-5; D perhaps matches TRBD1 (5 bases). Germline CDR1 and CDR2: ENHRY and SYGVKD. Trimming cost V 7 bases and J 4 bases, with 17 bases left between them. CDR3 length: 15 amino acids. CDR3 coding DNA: TGTGCCATCAAAAAGGACGGACAACGTAATCAGCCCCAGCATTTT. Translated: CAIKKDGQRNQPQHF.

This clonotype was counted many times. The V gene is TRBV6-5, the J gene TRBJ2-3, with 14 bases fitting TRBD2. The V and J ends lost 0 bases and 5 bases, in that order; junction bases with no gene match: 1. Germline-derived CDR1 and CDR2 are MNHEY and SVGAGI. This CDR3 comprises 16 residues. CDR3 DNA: TGTGCCAGCAGTTACTCCGGACTAGCGGGGGGAGATACGCAGTATTTT. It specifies CASSYSGLAGGDTQYF.

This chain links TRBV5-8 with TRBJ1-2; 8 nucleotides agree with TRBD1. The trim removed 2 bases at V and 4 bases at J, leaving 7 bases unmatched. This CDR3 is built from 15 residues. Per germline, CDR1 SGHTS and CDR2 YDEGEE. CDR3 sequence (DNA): TGTGCCAGCAGCTTCCGGGACAGGACCTCCTATGGCTACACCTTC. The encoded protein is CASSFRDRTSYGYTF.

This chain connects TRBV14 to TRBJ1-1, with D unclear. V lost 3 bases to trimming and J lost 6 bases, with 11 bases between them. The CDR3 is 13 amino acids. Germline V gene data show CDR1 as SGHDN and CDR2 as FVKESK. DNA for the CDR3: TGTGCCAGCAGCCATTTGGTTAGGGCTGAAGCTTTCTTT. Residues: CASSHLVRAEAFF.

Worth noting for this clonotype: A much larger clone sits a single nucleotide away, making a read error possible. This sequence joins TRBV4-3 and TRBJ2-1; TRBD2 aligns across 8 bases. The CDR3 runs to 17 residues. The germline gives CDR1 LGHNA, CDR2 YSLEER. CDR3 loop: CASSQEAGGSSYNERFF. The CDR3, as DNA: TGCGCCAGCAGCCAGGAGGCGGGGGGCAGCTCCTACAATGAGCGGTTCTTC.

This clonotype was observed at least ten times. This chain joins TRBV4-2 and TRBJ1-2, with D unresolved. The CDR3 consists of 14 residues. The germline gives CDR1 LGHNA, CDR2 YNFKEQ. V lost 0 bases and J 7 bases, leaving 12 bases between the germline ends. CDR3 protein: CASSQDRPQAGYTF. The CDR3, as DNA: TGTGCCAGCAGCCAAGATAGACCGCAGGCTGGCTACACCTTC.

The CDR3 reads CASSLSYGTTYEQYF. The CDR3 DNA reads as TGTGCCAGCAGTTTATCGTACGGCACTACCTACGAGCAGTACTTC. The rearrangement joins TRBV27 to TRBJ2-7; D remains ambiguous. The CDR3 loop spans 15 amino acids. V was shortened by 0 bases and J by 2 bases, with 11 bases between the two germline ends. CDR1 is MNHEY, CDR2 SMNVEV, per germline (reference sequence).

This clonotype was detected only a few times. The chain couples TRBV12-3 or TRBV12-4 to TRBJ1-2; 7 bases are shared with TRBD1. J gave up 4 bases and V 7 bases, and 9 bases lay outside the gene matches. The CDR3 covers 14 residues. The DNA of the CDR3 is TGTGCCAGCACCCCCCGGGCAGGGGGCTATGGCTACACCTTC. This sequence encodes CASTPRAGGYGYTF.

Here the CDR3 DNA reads TGTGCCAGCAGTCCGGGACGCCTAAGCTCCTATAATTCACCCCTCCACTTT. Protein product: CASSPGRLSSYNSPLHF. The rearrangement links TRBV7-2 to TRBJ1-6; TRBD1 might be the D (5 bases). The germline CDR1 and CDR2 sequences are SGHTA and FQGNSA. CDR3 length: 17 residues. The V gene lost 6 bases and the J gene lost 0 bases, with 15 bases spanning the gap. The full variable domain, rest sourced from reference TRBV7-2 and TRBJ1-6, is GAGVSQSPSNKVTEKGKDVELRCDPISGHTALYWYRQSLGQGLEFLIYFQGNSAPDKSGLPSDRFSAERTGGSVSTLTIQRTQQEDSAVYLCASSPGRLSSYNSPLHFGNGTRLTVT.

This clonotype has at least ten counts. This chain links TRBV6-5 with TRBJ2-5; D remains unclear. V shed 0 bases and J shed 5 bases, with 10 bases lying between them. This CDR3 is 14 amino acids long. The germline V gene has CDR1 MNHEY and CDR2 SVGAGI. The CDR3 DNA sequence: TGTGCCAGCAGTTACTCAACGGGTCGGGAGACCCAGTACTTC. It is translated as CASSYSTGRETQYF.

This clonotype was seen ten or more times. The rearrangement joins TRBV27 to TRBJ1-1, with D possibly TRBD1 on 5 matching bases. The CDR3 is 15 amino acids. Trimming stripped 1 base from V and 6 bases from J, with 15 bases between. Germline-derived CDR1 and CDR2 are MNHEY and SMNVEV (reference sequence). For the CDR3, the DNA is TGTGCCAGCAGTTTATACCGGGGACGGCGCCCTGAAGCTTTCTTT. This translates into CASSLYRGRRPEAFF.

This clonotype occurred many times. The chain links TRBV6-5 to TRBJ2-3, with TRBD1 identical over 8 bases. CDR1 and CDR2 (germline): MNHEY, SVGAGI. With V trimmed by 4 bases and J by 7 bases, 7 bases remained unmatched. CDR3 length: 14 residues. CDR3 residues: CASSSGQDRHTQYF. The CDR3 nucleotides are TGTGCCAGCAGTTCGGGACAGGACCGGCATACGCAGTATTTT.

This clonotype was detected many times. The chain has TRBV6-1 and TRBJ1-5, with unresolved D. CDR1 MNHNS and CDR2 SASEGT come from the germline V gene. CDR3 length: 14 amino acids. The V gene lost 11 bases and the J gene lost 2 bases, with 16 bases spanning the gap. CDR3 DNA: TGTGCCGCAGCACGCGGGGTTGGCAATCAGCCCCAGCATTTT. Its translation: CAAARGVGNQPQHF.

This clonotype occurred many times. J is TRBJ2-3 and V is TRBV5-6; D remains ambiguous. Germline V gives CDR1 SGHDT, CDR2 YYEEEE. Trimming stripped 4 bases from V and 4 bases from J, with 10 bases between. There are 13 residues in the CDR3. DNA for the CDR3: TGTGCCAGCAGCCGAAAAGACGCAGATACGCAGTATTTT. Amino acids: CASSRKDADTQYF.

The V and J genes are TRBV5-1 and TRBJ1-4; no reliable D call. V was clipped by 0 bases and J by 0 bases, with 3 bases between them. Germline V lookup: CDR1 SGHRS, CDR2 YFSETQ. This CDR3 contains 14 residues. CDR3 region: CASSLVSTNEKLFF. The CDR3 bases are TGCGCCAGCAGCTTGGTTTCAACTAATGAAAAACTGTTTTTT.

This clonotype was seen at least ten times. For the CDR3, the DNA is TGTGCCAGCAGCTACCTGAATAATGAAAAACTGTTTTTT. Translating it yields CASSYLNNEKLFF. The chain carries TRBV7-3 and TRBJ1-4; D gene uncertain. The CDR3 is 13 residues long. From germline, CDR1 is SGHTA and CDR2 FQGTGA. V was cut by 4 bases and J by 4 bases, with 7 bases left in between. The full variable domain, completed using reference TRBV7-3 and TRBJ1-4, is GAGVSQTPSNKVTEKGKYVELRCDPISGHTALYWYRQSLGQGPEFLIYFQGTGAADDSGLPNDRFFAVRPEGSVSTLKIQRTERGDSAVYLCASSYLNNEKLFFGSGTQLSVL.